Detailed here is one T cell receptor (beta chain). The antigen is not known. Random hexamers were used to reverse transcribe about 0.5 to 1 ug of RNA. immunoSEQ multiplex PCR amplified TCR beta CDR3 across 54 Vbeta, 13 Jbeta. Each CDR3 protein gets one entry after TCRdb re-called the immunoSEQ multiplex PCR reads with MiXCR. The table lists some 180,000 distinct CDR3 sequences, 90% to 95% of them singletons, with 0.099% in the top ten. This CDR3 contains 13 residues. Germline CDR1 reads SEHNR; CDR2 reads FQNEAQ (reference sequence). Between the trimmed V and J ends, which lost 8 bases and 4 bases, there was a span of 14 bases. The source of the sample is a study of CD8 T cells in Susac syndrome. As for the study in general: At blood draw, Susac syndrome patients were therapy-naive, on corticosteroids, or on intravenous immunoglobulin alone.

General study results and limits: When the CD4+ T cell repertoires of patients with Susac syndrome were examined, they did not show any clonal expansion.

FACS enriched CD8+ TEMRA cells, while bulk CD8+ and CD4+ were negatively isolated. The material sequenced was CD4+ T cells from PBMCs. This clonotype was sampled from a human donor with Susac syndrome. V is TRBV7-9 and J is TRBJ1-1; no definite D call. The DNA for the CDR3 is TGTGCCAGCCAGACTCCAGCGGGCACTGAAGCTTTCTTT. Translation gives CASQTPAGTEAFF.